This T cell receptor beta chain stems from a study of blood T cell repertoires in COVID-19. Per the authors' pipeline: Estimation of nucleated cell counts was performed using reference gene primer amplification. The repertoire was sequenced with immunoSEQ multiplex PCR; TCRdb's copy has only in-frame clones and lacks some. V and J calls and clone size are as listed in that table; D and trimming were resolved from the DNA. Here the sample spans under 95,000 clones, approximately 85% being singletons. V gave up 6 bases and J gave up 4 bases; unmatched junction bases: 4. Germline V lookup: CDR1 MNHEY, CDR2 SMNVEV (reference sequence). The CDR3 contains 13 residues.

Sequenced material: peripheral blood. The clonotype was recovered from a human donor in a cohort sampled during active COVID-19. The V and J genes are TRBV27 and TRBJ1-1, with 8 nucleotides matching TRBD1. The CDR3 protein is CASSWGQATEAFF. The CDR3, as DNA: TGTGCCAGCAGCTGGGGACAGGCCACTGAAGCTTTCTTT.